Below, 28 T cell receptor beta chains from the same sample are listed, as sequenced in a study of cytomegalovirus exposure and HLA in healthy donors. The PCR employed 60 Vbeta primers together with 13 Jbeta primers. The protocol was immunoSEQ multiplex PCR, while the TCRdb copy is restricted to in-frame clones and leaves out a portion. The top ten hold roughly 20% of the sample, which has around 100,000 clones, about four fifths seen once. The specimen was PBMCs. The receptors here all came from a man aged 30 to 39 in good health and CMV-seropositive.

This clone was seen only a few times. V is TRBV28 and J is TRBJ2-7; D not resolved. V gave up 5 bases and J gave up 6 bases, with 14 bases separating them. The CDR3 has 13 residues. The germline V gene has CDR1 MDHEN and CDR2 SYDVKM. The CDR3 DNA follows: TGTGCCAGCAGTACGAGCGAGGTCCTCGAGCAGTACGTC. Translated, it gives CASSTSEVLEQYV.

This clone was counted only a few times. The J gene is TRBJ2-7, the V gene TRBV30, with TRBD2 matching 7 bases. CDR1 and CDR2 (germline): GTSNPN, SVGIG (reference sequence). The ends lost 0 bases at V and 4 bases at J; junction bases unmatched: 15. The CDR3 sequence is 17 residues long. This chain's CDR3 is CAWSVLGGSETPYEQYV. The CDR3 DNA reads TGTGCCTGGAGTGTACTTGGCGGGAGCGAGACCCCTTACGAGCAGTACGTC.

The chain uses TRBV30 and TRBJ1-5; D is perhaps TRBD1 (6 bases). The CDR3 is 14 amino acids. In germline, CDR1 is GTSNPN, CDR2 SVGIG (reference sequence). V was clipped by 0 bases and J by 6 bases, with 12 bases between them. CDR3 region: CAWSVQGGGQPQHF. The CDR3 DNA is TGTGCCTGGAGTGTACAGGGAGGGGGTCAGCCCCAGCATTTT.

This clone appeared a few times. The chain is built from TRBV28 and TRBJ1-2; D is unresolved. V was cut by 2 bases and J by 8 bases, with 18 bases left in between. The CDR3 runs 15 residues. In germline, CDR1 is MDHEN, CDR2 SYDVKM. The CDR3: CASSLAWRASFGYTF. The CDR3 DNA follows: TGTGCCAGCAGTTTAGCCTGGAGGGCTTCTTTCGGCTACACCTTC.

This clone was seen only once. This rearrangement joins TRBV30 to TRBJ1-2; 7 positions match TRBD1. This CDR3 region has 12 residues. Trimming at V came to 1 base and at J to 4 bases, leaving 0 bases not matched to a gene. Per the germline V gene, CDR1 is GTSNPN and CDR2 is SVGIG (reference sequence). The CDR3: CAWSGDSYGYTF. In nucleotides, the CDR3 is TGTGCCTGGAGTGGGGACAGCTATGGCTACACCTTC.

The chain couples TRBV14 to TRBJ2-3; tentative D call: TRBD1 (6 bases). With 6 bases removed from V and 0 bases from J, the gap between germline ends came to 16 bases. CDR3 length equals 16 residues. Per germline, CDR1 SGHDN and CDR2 FVKESK. CDR3 residues: CASSPGWGRSTDTQYF. The CDR3 nucleotides read TGTGCCAGCAGTCCTGGATGGGGGCGGAGCACAGATACGCAGTATTTT.

This sequence joins TRBV7-2 and TRBJ2-6; 8 bases align to TRBD1. Germline assignment: CDR1 SGHTA and CDR2 FQGNSA. The CDR3 is 16 residues long. V trimming: 2 bases; J trimming: 2 bases; junction bases outside the gene matches: 2. CDR3 protein: CASSLPGGPGANVLTF. CDR3 in DNA: TGTGCCAGCAGCTTACCAGGGGGCCCTGGGGCCAACGTCCTGACTTTC. Drawing the rest from reference TRBV7-2 and TRBJ2-6, the complete variable domain is GAGVSQSPSNKVTEKGKDVELRCDPISGHTALYWYRQSLGQGLEFLIYFQGNSAPDKSGLPSDRFSAERTGGSVSTLTIQRTQQEDSAVYLCASSLPGGPGANVLTFGAGSRLTVL.

This clone was detected a few times. The J gene is TRBJ2-2, the V gene TRBV5-3; D perhaps matches TRBD2 (6 bases). TRBV5-3 is classed as an ORF, of uncertain function. Trimming cost V 0 bases and J 1 base, with 16 bases left between them. This CDR3 spans 18 amino acids. The CDR3 DNA reads as TGTGCCAGAAGCTTGGGCGGGGAATCGAGCCGGAACACCGGGGAGCTGTTTTTT. As protein: CARSLGGESSRNTGELFF.

The chain links TRBV4-2 to TRBJ1-1; possible D gene TRBD1, 5 bases. V was cut by 3 bases and J by 0 bases, with 8 bases left in between. Germline CDR1 is LGHNA and CDR2 is YNFKEQ. CDR3 length: 14 amino acids. As DNA, the CDR3 is TGTGCCAGCAGCCAGCCAGGGTTGAACACTGAAGCTTTCTTT. Protein: CASSQPGLNTEAFF.

The genes are TRBV28 and TRBJ2-3, with a tentative D call TRBD2 (6 bases). V was cut by 3 bases and J by 2 bases, with 15 bases left in between. Per germline, CDR1 MDHEN and CDR2 SYDVKM. The CDR3 sequence is 16 residues long. CDR3 protein: CASSFGEVTNTDTQYF. For the CDR3, the DNA is TGTGCCAGCAGTTTCGGGGAGGTCACCAACACAGATACGCAGTATTTT.

The V gene is TRBV5-4, the J gene TRBJ2-1; D possibly corresponds to TRBD2 (6 bases). Germline CDR1 is SGHNT and CDR2 is YYREEE (reference sequence). Trimming took off 0 bases at V and 3 bases at J, with 13 bases between the two ends. CDR3 size: 16 residues. In nucleotides, the CDR3 is TGTGCCAGCAGCTTGGATCGGGGGATCGGCTACAATGAGCAGTTCTTC. Translating gives CASSLDRGIGYNEQFF.

The chain joins TRBV6-1 to TRBJ1-1; the D is unclear. The CDR3 is 14 amino acids. Trimming cost V 3 bases and J 3 bases, with 11 bases left between them. Germline V gives CDR1 MNHNS, CDR2 SASEGT. CDR3 coding DNA: TGTGCCAGCAGTGAGCGGCAGGACTACACTGAAGCTTTCTTT. It translates to CASSERQDYTEAFF.

V usage is TRBV6-5 and J usage is TRBJ1-4; possible D gene TRBD1, 5 bases. The CDR3 runs to 15 residues. Germline lookup yields CDR1 MNHEY and CDR2 SVGAGI. V lost 5 bases, J lost 8 bases, and 18 bases lay in between. CDR3 loop: CASSPYKGASEKLFF. The CDR3 bases are TGTGCCAGCAGTCCATACAAAGGGGCGAGCGAAAAACTGTTTTTT.

The J gene is TRBJ1-2, the V gene TRBV25-1; weak D call: TRBD1 (5 bases). Germline CDR1 reads MGHDK; CDR2 reads SYGVNS. The CDR3 sequence is 16 residues long. V was trimmed by 3 bases and J by 0 bases, leaving 14 bases between them. The CDR3 nucleotides read TGTGCCAGCAGTGACAGGGCCATAACTACTAACTATGGCTACACCTTC. It encodes CASSDRAITTNYGYTF.

This chain joins TRBV19 and TRBJ1-1; 7 nucleotides match TRBD1. The germline V gene has CDR1 LNHDA and CDR2 SQIVND (reference sequence). The trim removed 8 bases at V and 5 bases at J, leaving 5 bases unmatched. There are 12 residues in the CDR3. The CDR3 DNA reads as TGTGCCAGTCATTCACAGGGGACTGAAGCTTTCTTT. Encoded protein: CASHSQGTEAFF. Variable domain in full (rest from reference TRBV19 and TRBJ1-1): DGGITQSPKYLFRKEGQNVTLSCEQNLNHDAMYWYRQDPGQGLRLIYYSQIVNDFQKGDIAEGYSVSREKKESFPLTVTSAQKNPTAFYLCASHSQGTEAFFGQGTRLTVV.

The chain employs TRBV29-1 and TRBJ2-5; D gene ambiguous. The J call may be mistaken, given a closer DNA end match to TRBJ2-7. Germline V gene lookup returns CDR1 SQVTM and CDR2 ANQGSEA. The CDR3 runs 13 residues. The CDR3 coding sequence is TGCAGCGTTGTCGGGTTAGTCCCTTACGAGCAGTACTTC. This encodes CSVVGLVPYEQYF.

J is TRBJ1-1 and V is TRBV7-9; D perhaps matches TRBD1 (5 bases). The V and J ends lost 6 bases and 2 bases respectively, with 10 bases between them. The CDR3 covers 13 residues. From germline, CDR1 is SEHNR and CDR2 FQNEAQ (reference sequence). For the CDR3, the DNA is TGTGCCAGCAGTTTTGACAGTAACACTGAAGCTTTCTTT. Protein sequence: CASSFDSNTEAFF.

J is TRBJ1-2 and V is TRBV5-5; the D gene is possibly TRBD1 (6 bases). V was clipped by 1 base and J by 4 bases, with 17 bases between them. CDR3 length equals 16 residues. The germline CDR1 and CDR2 sequences are SGHKS and YYEKEE (reference sequence). The CDR3 DNA follows: TGTGCCAGCAGCTTGCCGGATGTAGTGGGGGCCTATGGCTACACCTTC. This codes for CASSLPDVVGAYGYTF. Full variable domain (outside the CDR3, taken from reference TRBV5-5 and TRBJ1-2): DAGVTQSPTHLIKTRGQQVTLRCSPISGHKSVSWYQQVLGQGPQFIFQYYEKEERGRGNFPDRFSARQFPNYSSELNVNALLLGDSALYLCASSLPDVVGAYGYTFGSGTRLTVV.

The chain has TRBV9 and TRBJ2-7; 11 bases match TRBD2. V lost 0 bases to trimming and J lost 3 bases; unmatched junction nucleotides: 17. In germline, CDR1 is SGDLS, CDR2 YYNGEE. CDR3 length equals 20 residues. The CDR3 spells CASSVEYTSGGVFLYYEQYV. CDR3 nucleotides: TGTGCCAGCAGCGTAGAGTATACTAGCGGGGGAGTATTCCTCTACTACGAGCAGTACGTC.

This clone showed up just a few times. This chain joins TRBV5-1 and TRBJ2-2; tentative D call: TRBD1 (6 bases). V shed 7 bases and J shed 1 base, with 14 bases lying between them. The CDR3 covers 15 residues. Germline loops: CDR1 SGHRS, CDR2 YFSETQ. In DNA, the CDR3 is TGCGCCAGCCGATATACGACAGGGAACACCGGGGAGCTGTTTTTT. Its protein is CASRYTTGNTGELFF.

V is TRBV29-1 and J is TRBJ2-1; D is perhaps TRBD1 (6 bases). Trimming took off 3 bases at V and 0 bases at J, with 12 bases between the two ends. CDR3 length: 15 amino acids. Germline CDR1 SQVTM, CDR2 ANQGSEA. The CDR3 nucleotides read TGCAGCGTTGACAGGGGCACGAGCTCCTACAATGAGCAGTTCTTC. Residues: CSVDRGTSSYNEQFF.

This chain joins TRBV19 and TRBJ2-7; 7 bases align to TRBD1. V trimming: 5 bases; J trimming: 7 bases; junction bases outside the gene matches: 8. The CDR3 is 13 residues long. Germline CDR1 LNHDA, CDR2 SQIVND (reference sequence). CDR3 sequence (DNA): TGTGCCAGTAGTCCGACCAGGGGGAGTGAGCAGTACGTC. Its translation is CASSPTRGSEQYV.

V and J are TRBV27 and TRBJ1-5; D gene uncertain. CDR3 length equals 13 residues. Trimming stripped 3 bases from V and 3 bases from J, with 6 bases between. The V gene's germline CDR1 is MNHEY and CDR2 SMNVEV (reference sequence). The CDR3 DNA is TGTGCCAGCAGTTTCGGACTCAATCAGCCCCAGCATTTT. It encodes CASSFGLNQPQHF.

V usage is TRBV6-1 and J usage is TRBJ1-3; no firm D call. CDR3 length: 12 amino acids. Germline V gene data show CDR1 as MNHNS and CDR2 as SASEGT. V was trimmed by 2 bases and J by 4 bases, leaving 3 bases between them. The CDR3 reads CASSEQGNTIYF. As DNA, the CDR3 is TGTGCCAGCAGTGAACAGGGAAACACCATATATTTT.

The CDR3 sequence: CASTRLVQETQYF. Written as DNA, the CDR3 is TGTGCCAGCACCCGACTAGTCCAAGAGACCCAGTACTTC. The V and J genes are TRBV11-2 and TRBJ2-5, with TRBD2 as a possible D gene (6 bases). The V end lost 7 bases, the J end lost 1 base, and 10 bases lay between the germline ends. The CDR3 runs to 13 residues. The germline CDR1 and CDR2 sequences are SGHAT and FQNNGV.

The gene calls are TRBV5-4 and TRBJ1-1; TRBD1 is a possible D gene (5 bases). CDR1 and CDR2 from the germline V gene are SGHNT and YYREEE (reference sequence). CDR3 length: 15 residues. Between the trimmed V and J ends, which lost 3 bases and 2 bases, there was a span of 14 bases. CDR3: CASSSARRGNTEAFF. Here the CDR3 DNA reads TGTGCCAGCAGCTCCGCCCGAAGGGGTAACACTGAAGCTTTCTTT.

The rearrangement uses TRBV5-1 and TRBJ2-3; the match to TRBD2 covers 7 bases. J lost 0 bases, V lost 5 bases, and 6 bases had no gene match. The CDR3 covers 15 residues. Per germline, CDR1 SGHRS and CDR2 YFSETQ. In nucleotides, the CDR3 is TGCGCCAGCAGGCCGCCGGGACTAAGCACAGATACGCAGTATTTT. This encodes CASRPPGLSTDTQYF.

This rearrangement joins TRBV29-1 to TRBJ2-3; 10 bases line up with TRBD1. Per the germline V gene, CDR1 is SQVTM and CDR2 is ANQGSEA. The V segment lost 7 bases and the J segment 3 bases; nucleotides outside the gene matches: 7. The CDR3 has 14 amino acids. The CDR3 here is CSAGRDRGTDTQYF. The CDR3, as DNA: TGCAGCGCCGGTCGGGACAGGGGAACAGATACGCAGTATTTT.